These 30 T cell receptor beta chains originate from one sample sequenced in a study of cytomegalovirus exposure and HLA in healthy donors. The PCR had 60 Vbeta and 13 Jbeta primers. Produced via immunoSEQ multiplex PCR; TCRdb's table is partial and in-frame only. The top ten hold 6.1% of the sample, which has roughly 110,000 clones, about 76% seen once. Sequencing input: PBMCs. The receptors originated from a woman between 50 and 59 years old in good health and CMV-seropositive.

The V and J genes are TRBV9 and TRBJ2-5; D is perhaps TRBD2 (7 bases). Trimming shortened V by 3 bases and J by 2 bases, and 11 bases separated the two germline ends. This CDR3 region has 14 residues. CDR1 SGDLS and CDR2 YYNGEE come from the germline V gene. In nucleotides, the CDR3 is TGTGCCAGCAGCGAGGGGGGGATACAAGAGACCCAGTACTTC. Amino acids: CASSEGGIQETQYF.

The table lists this clone with a few counts. The chain is built from TRBV5-8 and TRBJ2-2, with D perhaps matching TRBD2 (6 bases). Germline V CDR1 and CDR2: SGHTS, YDEGEE. The CDR3 loop spans 12 amino acids. Trimming cost V 6 bases and J 6 bases, with 9 bases left between them. CDR3 in DNA: TGTGCCAGCACCAGGGAGGCCGGGGAGCTGTTTTTT. Protein: CASTREAGELFF.

V is TRBV7-7 and J is TRBJ2-2; D uncertain. The ends were cut back, 0 bases at V and 1 base at J, with 3 bases in the middle. This CDR3 comprises 14 residues. Germline V gene sequence: CDR1 SSHAT, CDR2 FNYEAQ (reference sequence). CDR3 DNA: TGTGCCAGCAGCTTAGCCAGGAACACCGGGGAGCTGTTTTTT. It codes for CASSLARNTGELFF.

This sequence joins TRBV5-1 and TRBJ1-4; TRBD1 is a possible D gene (6 bases). The CDR3 covers 14 residues. V was shortened by 2 bases and J by 7 bases, with 12 bases between the two germline ends. Germline V gene sequence: CDR1 SGHRS, CDR2 YFSETQ. CDR3 DNA: TGCGCCAGCAGCTTACAGGGTGTAGGTGAAAAACTGTTTTTT. It translates to CASSLQGVGEKLFF.

The J gene is TRBJ2-7, the V gene TRBV9; the D gene is possibly TRBD2 (6 bases). CDR1 and CDR2 (germline): SGDLS, YYNGEE. CDR3 length equals 16 residues. The V end was cut by 0 bases, the J end by 4 bases, with 17 bases between. CDR3 sequence reads: CASSVAAGPFIYEQYF. The CDR3 DNA sequence: TGTGCCAGCAGCGTAGCTGCGGGGCCATTCATATACGAGCAGTACTTC.

This clone was observed a few times. V is TRBV28 and J is TRBJ1-4; D may be TRBD1 (5 bases). V dropped 3 bases and J dropped 7 bases, with 12 bases sitting between them. There are 14 residues in the CDR3. In germline, CDR1 is MDHEN, CDR2 SYDVKM. For the CDR3, the DNA is TGTGCCAGCAGTTTCGGGGGGGTGGTTGAAAAACTGTTTTTT. It is translated as CASSFGGVVEKLFF.

There are a few counts of this clone. The rearrangement uses TRBV2 and TRBJ2-1; D unclear. Deletions cut 8 bases from V and 4 bases from J, with 6 bases between. The CDR3 is made up of 11 amino acids. From germline, CDR1 is SNHLY and CDR2 FYNNEI. The CDR3 region is CASGQYNEQFF. In DNA, the CDR3 is TGTGCCAGCGGGCAATACAATGAGCAGTTCTTC.

This chain uses TRBV11-2 with TRBJ2-1; TRBD2 matches 11 bases. Trimming removed 4 bases from V and 4 bases from J; junction bases left unmatched: 3. Germline CDR1 is SGHAT and CDR2 is FQNNGV. The CDR3 totals 15 residues. The CDR3 region is CASSWGLADYNEQFF. The CDR3 DNA is TGTGCCAGCAGCTGGGGACTAGCGGATTACAATGAGCAGTTCTTC.

This chain uses TRBV7-9 with TRBJ2-1; D is ambiguous. This CDR3 spans 12 amino acids. V was pared by 5 bases and J by 10 bases, with 12 bases between. Germline V gives CDR1 SEHNR, CDR2 FQNEAQ (reference sequence). The CDR3 is CASSPLPAEQFF. For the CDR3, the DNA is TGTGCCAGCAGCCCACTACCGGCGGAGCAGTTCTTC.

The gene calls are TRBV18 and TRBJ1-2, with 9 bases matching TRBD1. The CDR3 is made up of 15 amino acids. V trimming: 2 bases; J trimming: 2 bases; junction bases outside the gene matches: 3. Germline V gene sequence: CDR1 KGHSH, CDR2 LQKENI. CDR3: CASSPSTGGNYGYTF. In nucleotides, the CDR3 is TGTGCCAGCTCACCATCGACAGGGGGGAACTATGGCTACACCTTC.

A single count supports this clone. V gene TRBV28 combines with J gene TRBJ1-1; TRBD1 aligns across 9 bases. The CDR3 spans 14 residues. The V gene's germline CDR1 is MDHEN and CDR2 SYDVKM. The junction had 4 bases not matched to a gene; V was cut back by 5 bases and J by 3 bases. Written as DNA, the CDR3 is TGTGCCAGCAGTCAACAGGGGGCGTACACTGAAGCTTTCTTT. Translation: CASSQQGAYTEAFF.

The chain recombines TRBV23-1 with TRBJ1-1, with D possibly matching TRBD1 (5 bases). TRBV23-1 is an open reading frame whose function is uncertain. There are 15 residues in the CDR3. Trimming cost V 2 bases and J 8 bases, with 18 bases left between them. The CDR3 loop is CASSQTPDSFREAFF. CDR3 nucleotide sequence: TGCGCCAGCAGTCAAACCCCCGACAGTTTTAGAGAAGCTTTCTTT.

Here the CDR3 reads CATSSGTAGANVLTF. Written as DNA, the CDR3 is TGTGCCACCAGCAGCGGTACAGCCGGGGCCAACGTCCTGACTTTC. V and J are TRBV15 and TRBJ2-6; D gene ambiguous. Per the germline V gene, CDR1 is LNHNV and CDR2 is YYDKDF (reference sequence). V lost 3 bases and J lost 4, with 10 bases in between. This CDR3 has 15 amino acids.

The chain combines TRBV5-1 with TRBJ1-4, with 7 bases identical to TRBD1. This CDR3 spans 14 amino acids. Germline V gene sequence: CDR1 SGHRS, CDR2 YFSETQ. The junction had 4 bases not matched to a gene; V was cut back by 4 bases and J by 4 bases. The CDR3 DNA reads as TGCGCCAGCAGCCAGGACAGGAGTAATGAAAAACTGTTTTTT. Residues: CASSQDRSNEKLFF.

This clone has only one observation. This chain links TRBV4-3 with TRBJ2-7; 13 positions match TRBD2. This CDR3 spans 16 amino acids. Per germline, CDR1 LGHNA and CDR2 YSLEER. With V trimmed by 4 bases and J by 6 bases, 9 bases remained unmatched. CDR3 region: CASSPTSGGRVSEQYF. CDR3 DNA: TGCGCCAGCAGCCCGACTAGCGGGGGGCGCGTCAGCGAGCAGTACTTC.

The chain uses TRBV2 and TRBJ1-4; the D gene is possibly TRBD1 (5 bases). This CDR3 contains 15 residues. Germline lookup yields CDR1 SNHLY and CDR2 FYNNEI. V was trimmed by 4 bases and J by 0 bases, leaving 9 bases between them. The CDR3 here is CASSGGVATNEKLFF. The CDR3 region has the DNA TGTGCCAGCAGTGGGGGGGTTGCAACTAATGAAAAACTGTTTTTT.

The chain uses TRBV15 and TRBJ2-3; 7 bases map to TRBD2. Germline lookup yields CDR1 LNHNV and CDR2 YYDKDF (reference sequence). This CDR3 is 15 amino acids long. The V and J ends lost 1 base and 2 bases, in that order; junction bases with no gene match: 3. CDR3: CATSRGAGFTDTQYF. The CDR3 region has the DNA TGTGCCACCAGCAGAGGAGCGGGGTTCACAGATACGCAGTATTTT.

The chain employs TRBV7-2 and TRBJ2-3; TRBD2 agrees at 8 bases. The germline CDR1 and CDR2 sequences are SGHTA and FQGNSA. CDR3 length equals 16 residues. The V and J ends lost 1 base and 9 bases, in that order; junction bases with no gene match: 12. As DNA, the CDR3 is TGTGCCAGCAGCTTAGAATTACCCGGGGGCGGGGGGACGCAGTATTTT. As protein: CASSLELPGGGGTQYF. Variable domain in full (rest from reference TRBV7-2 and TRBJ2-3): GAGVSQSPSNKVTEKGKDVELRCDPISGHTALYWYRQSLGQGLEFLIYFQGNSAPDKSGLPSDRFSAERTGGSVSTLTIQRTQQEDSAVYLCASSLELPGGGGTQYFGPGTRLTVL.

The chain links TRBV7-2 to TRBJ1-5; no clear D gene. The V end lost 1 base, the J end lost 4 bases, and 11 bases lay between the germline ends. Germline loops: CDR1 SGHTA, CDR2 FQGNSA. The CDR3 is 15 residues long. CDR3: CASSLVAGGNQPQHF. CDR3 DNA sequence: TGTGCCAGCAGCTTAGTGGCAGGTGGAAATCAGCCCCAGCATTTT. The full variable domain, in which reference TRBV7-2 and TRBJ1-5 provide the parts outside the CDR3, is GAGVSQSPSNKVTEKGKDVELRCDPISGHTALYWYRQSLGQGLEFLIYFQGNSAPDKSGLPSDRFSAERTGGSVSTLTIQRTQQEDSAVYLCASSLVAGGNQPQHFGDGTRLSIL.

This clone appeared a single time. This chain uses TRBV11-2 with TRBJ2-7, with TRBD2 identical over 9 bases. This CDR3 is 15 amino acids long. CDR1 SGHAT and CDR2 FQNNGV come from the germline V gene. The junction had 8 bases not matched to a gene; V was cut back by 4 bases and J by 4 bases. The CDR3 DNA reads as TGTGCCAGCAGCTACCAGTTAGGACTAGCGTACGAGCAGTACTTC. The encoded protein is CASSYQLGLAYEQYF.

The rearrangement links TRBV7-9 to TRBJ2-5, with D tentatively TRBD2 (6 bases). CDR1 and CDR2 (germline): SEHNR, FQNEAQ (reference sequence). This CDR3 is built from 15 residues. Trimming stripped 4 bases from V and 5 bases from J, with 17 bases between. Here the CDR3 DNA reads TGTGCCAGCAGCTCACGGATGCCCCGGGGGGAGACCCAGTACTTC. It yields the protein CASSSRMPRGETQYF.

V usage is TRBV19 and J usage is TRBJ1-2; D possibly corresponds to TRBD1 (6 bases). Looked up from germline, CDR1 is LNHDA and CDR2 is SQIVND (reference sequence). The CDR3 extends over 13 amino acids. Trimming stripped 7 bases from V and 5 bases from J, with 14 bases between. The CDR3 coding sequence is TGTGCCAGTATTGAACAGGGCCGTTATGGCTACACCTTC. It codes for CASIEQGRYGYTF.

The chain employs TRBV19 and TRBJ1-6, with D maybe TRBD1 (5 bases). The CDR3 spans 16 residues. V gave up 4 bases and J gave up 11 bases, with 21 bases separating them. Per the germline V gene, CDR1 is LNHDA and CDR2 is SQIVND (reference sequence). For the CDR3, the DNA is TGTGCCAGTAGTAAACGGGGGGGGTCCCAAGGGACACCCCTCCACTTT. Translation: CASSKRGGSQGTPLHF.

V usage is TRBV19 and J usage is TRBJ1-2, with a possible D match to TRBD1 (6 bases). The length of the CDR3 is 14 residues. The germline V gene has CDR1 LNHDA and CDR2 SQIVND (reference sequence). Trimming left V 6 bases short and J 6 bases short, with 17 bases between. DNA of the CDR3: TGTGCCAGTAGGCCCGACAGGATCTCCCATGGCTACACCTTC. Translated: CASRPDRISHGYTF.

This clone was picked up one time. The CDR3 protein is CASSLTGQGGHEQYF. CDR3 coding DNA: TGTGCCAGCAGCTTAACCGGACAGGGGGGCCACGAGCAGTACTTC. The chain uses TRBV7-3 and TRBJ2-7, with TRBD1 matching over 10 bases. The CDR3 length is 15 residues. Losses at the gene ends were 0 bases for V and 5 bases for J; bases not matched to a gene: 4. CDR1 SGHTA and CDR2 FQGTGA come from the germline V gene.

The chain employs TRBV5-5 and TRBJ2-3, with TRBD2 as a possible D gene (6 bases). The CDR3 totals 13 residues. Germline V CDR1 and CDR2: SGHKS, YYEKEE (reference sequence). V lost 1 base and J lost 4, with 7 bases in between. The DNA for the CDR3 is TGTGCCAGCAGCTTGTCGGGGGCAGATACGCAGTATTTT. Its protein is CASSLSGADTQYF.

The chain couples TRBV27 to TRBJ2-7, with D possibly matching TRBD1 (6 bases). With 7 bases removed from V and 3 bases from J, the gap between germline ends came to 22 bases. The CDR3 has 16 residues. In germline, CDR1 is MNHEY, CDR2 SMNVEV (reference sequence). The CDR3 bases are TGTGCCAGCACCAATGGGCCGGGACACGGGATCTACGAGCAGTACTTC. The encoded protein is CASTNGPGHGIYEQYF.

The rearrangement joins TRBV10-3 to TRBJ2-5; 7 nucleotides align to TRBD1. The V gene end was trimmed by 3 bases and the J gene end by 7 bases; junction bases not matched to a gene: 8. CDR1 and CDR2 from the germline V gene are ENHRY and SYGVKD. The CDR3 is 14 amino acids. The CDR3 nucleotides are TGTGCCATCAGTGACCCAACAGGGGATTCGACCCAGTACTTC. Amino acid sequence: CAISDPTGDSTQYF.

This clone was observed a single time. The chain combines TRBV6-6 with TRBJ1-1, with D perhaps matching TRBD1 (6 bases). CDR1 and CDR2 from the germline V gene are MNHNY and SVGAGI (reference sequence). V lost 6 bases and J lost 0, with 11 bases in between. This CDR3 is built from 14 residues. This chain's CDR3 is CASRRDTVNTEAFF. In DNA form, the CDR3 reads TGTGCCAGCAGACGGGACACGGTGAACACTGAAGCTTTCTTT.

V usage is TRBV5-1 and J usage is TRBJ1-5; TRBD1 is a possible D gene (5 bases). The CDR3 consists of 15 residues. Germline V gene sequence: CDR1 SGHRS, CDR2 YFSETQ. Trimming shortened V by 1 base and J by 8 bases, and 16 bases separated the two germline ends. The CDR3 reads CASSLWGRNEEPQHF. DNA for the CDR3: TGCGCCAGCAGCTTGTGGGGCCGTAACGAGGAGCCCCAGCATTTT.